This TCR beta chain came from a study of T-cell reconstitution after alpha-beta-depleted transplantation in children. Researchers prepared the TCRbeta library using unique molecular identifiers, the study reports. Each CDR3 protein is one row after TCRdb ran MiXCR on the PCR reads. The sample has 250,000 to 350,000 distinct CDR3 sequences; almost 10% are singletons. This clonotype was picked up many times. The clonotype comes from a human donor who donated a stem cell graft to a child with SCID. The sample here was PBMCs from the stem cell graft donor, taken from the stem cell graft.

CDR3 protein: CASAHRGGQETQYF. CDR3 DNA sequence: TGTGCCAGCGCCCACCGGGGGGGGCAAGAGACCCAGTACTTC. The gene calls are TRBV3-1 and TRBJ2-5, with 8 bases that match TRBD2. V dropped 8 bases and J dropped 2; count of bases not matched to a gene: 7. The CDR3 length is 14 residues. Per the germline V gene, CDR1 is LGHDT and CDR2 is YNNKEL (reference sequence).